The 31 T cell receptor beta chains presented below share a single source sample, sequenced in a study of cytomegalovirus exposure and HLA in healthy donors. The PCR was carried out with 60 Vbeta primers and 13 Jbeta primers. Assay: immunoSEQ multiplex PCR; the TCRdb copy retains only in-frame clones and omits some. The sample shows over 200,000 clones, around 80% of them seen only once. Sequenced: PBMCs. The receptors derive from an older woman in good health and CMV-seropositive.

The chain joins TRBV5-1 to TRBJ2-5; TRBD2 is a possible D gene (6 bases). The tail of the sequence fits TRBJ2-7 better, so the J call may be wrong. The CDR3 spans 17 residues. The germline V gene encodes CDR1 SGHRS and CDR2 YFSETQ. The CDR3 reads CASSLGRGGGKSYEQYF. The CDR3 nucleotides are TGCGCCAGCAGCTTGGGACGGGGCGGCGGGAAAAGTTACGAGCAGTACTTC.

The chain employs TRBV18 and TRBJ2-3; 9 bases fit TRBD2. CDR3 length equals 16 residues. Germline V gene data show CDR1 as KGHSH and CDR2 as LQKENI. V shed 2 bases and J 0 bases; nucleotides not matched to a gene: 3. CDR3 nucleotides: TGTGCCAGCTCACCAGGGCTAGCGGGGAGCACAGATACGCAGTATTTT. This codes for CASSPGLAGSTDTQYF.

This clone has just a few counts. The chain couples TRBV6-1 to TRBJ1-1; tentative D call: TRBD1 (5 bases). V dropped 10 bases and J dropped 6 bases, with 12 bases sitting between them. Germline CDR1 is MNHNS and CDR2 is SASEGT. CDR3 length: 11 residues. The DNA of the CDR3 is TGTGCCACTAACCAGGGTTCTGAAGCTTTCTTT. Protein: CATNQGSEAFF.

This chain connects TRBV5-1 to TRBJ2-3; TRBD2 matches 13 bases. Germline lookup yields CDR1 SGHRS and CDR2 YFSETQ. The CDR3 consists of 16 residues. With V trimmed by 2 bases and J by 5 bases, 5 bases remained unmatched. CDR3 residues: CASSFGLAGERDTQYF. CDR3 coding DNA: TGCGCCAGCAGCTTTGGACTAGCGGGAGAGAGAGATACGCAGTATTTT.

The rearrangement joins TRBV5-1 to TRBJ2-4; a weak D match, TRBD2 (6 bases). CDR1 SGHRS and CDR2 YFSETQ come from the germline V gene. V lost 2 bases and J lost 3, with 18 bases in between. The CDR3 runs 17 residues. The DNA for the CDR3 is TGCGCCAGCAGCTTAGAAGGGCACCGGGGGAGCAAAAACATTCAGTACTTC. Protein: CASSLEGHRGSKNIQYF.

The chain uses TRBV5-1 and TRBJ2-2; 8 nucleotides match TRBD2. The germline V gene has CDR1 SGHRS and CDR2 YFSETQ. CDR3 size: 16 residues. V was pared by 4 bases and J by 1 base, with 6 bases of the junction left unmatched. The CDR3 DNA reads as TGCGCCAGCAGCCCGGGGGGGCAGAGGAACACCGGGGAGCTGTTTTTT. This codes for CASSPGGQRNTGELFF.

The gene calls are TRBV27 and TRBJ1-4; D possibly corresponds to TRBD1 (5 bases). V lost 5 bases to trimming and J lost 8 bases, with 15 bases between them. The CDR3 loop spans 14 amino acids. Germline V gives CDR1 MNHEY, CDR2 SMNVEV (reference sequence). The chain's CDR3 is CASSPQGFREKLFF. CDR3 nucleotides: TGTGCCAGCAGTCCTCAGGGTTTTAGGGAAAAACTGTTTTTT.

The rearrangement uses TRBV5-1 and TRBJ2-3; 9 bases map to TRBD2. The length of the CDR3 is 16 residues. The V gene's germline CDR1 is SGHRS and CDR2 YFSETQ. V was pared by 0 bases and J by 2 bases, with 4 bases of the junction left unmatched. The chain's CDR3 is CASSLAAGGHTDTQYF. The CDR3 DNA sequence: TGCGCCAGCAGCTTGGCAGCGGGGGGCCACACAGATACGCAGTATTTT.

The chain is built from TRBV2 and TRBJ2-2, with unresolved D. The V end lost 7 bases, the J end lost 3 bases, and 18 bases lay between the germline ends. There are 16 residues in the CDR3. Germline V CDR1 and CDR2: SNHLY, FYNNEI. CDR3 loop: CASNHQADDDTGELFF. CDR3 sequence (DNA): TGTGCCAGCAACCATCAGGCAGACGACGACACCGGGGAGCTGTTTTTT.

The chain is built from TRBV4-3 and TRBJ2-1, with TRBD1 matching 7 bases. In germline, CDR1 is LGHNA, CDR2 YSLEER. The CDR3 consists of 16 residues. V lost 1 base, J lost 8 bases, and 11 bases stayed unmatched. This CDR3 reads CASSQGHQAGGHEQFF. CDR3 in DNA: TGCGCCAGCAGCCAAGGGCATCAGGCAGGGGGTCATGAGCAGTTCTTC.

The chain has TRBV2 and TRBJ1-2, with 7 bases matching TRBD1. The length of the CDR3 is 15 residues. The V segment lost 1 base and the J segment 4 bases; nucleotides outside the gene matches: 6. The germline V gene encodes CDR1 SNHLY and CDR2 FYNNEI. In nucleotides, the CDR3 is TGTGCCAGCAGTGAAGGGGGCAGGGGGATCTATGGCTACACCTTC. Protein sequence: CASSEGGRGIYGYTF.

V usage is TRBV19 and J usage is TRBJ1-5, with TRBD1 identical over 9 bases. The CDR3 is made up of 13 amino acids. V gave up 5 bases and J gave up 6 bases; unmatched junction bases: 2. Germline-derived CDR1 and CDR2 are LNHDA and SQIVND (reference sequence). Written as DNA, the CDR3 is TGTGCCAGTAGTTTGGACAGGGGTCAGCCCCAGCATTTT. Translating gives CASSLDRGQPQHF.

This clone has a handful of counts. The CDR3 DNA is TGTGCCAGCAGCACTGGAGGGGGGGGCCGGGGCTACACCTTC. It yields the protein CASSTGGGGRGYTF. The rearrangement links TRBV27 to TRBJ1-2; possibly TRBD1 for D (6 bases). Trimming took 6 bases from V and 8 from J, leaving 19 bases between them. The CDR3 contains 14 residues. The germline CDR1 and CDR2 sequences are MNHEY and SMNVEV (reference sequence).

V is TRBV4-3 and J is TRBJ2-5, with unresolved D. The end of the DNA aligns better with TRBJ2-7, so the J call may be wrong. Per germline, CDR1 LGHNA and CDR2 YSLEER. The CDR3 has 15 amino acids. Here the CDR3 DNA reads TGCGCCAGCAGCCAAGAATATCCAAGCTCCTACGAGCAGTACTTC. Translating it yields CASSQEYPSSYEQYF.

This chain connects TRBV6-1 to TRBJ1-5; 7 nucleotides agree with TRBD1. The CDR3 sequence is 14 residues long. The germline gives CDR1 MNHNS, CDR2 SASEGT. Trimming cost V 7 bases and J 7 bases; bases outside gene matches: 10. The CDR3, as DNA: TGTGCCAGCAACTACCGGGACAGAGGACAGCCCCAGCATTTT. It yields the protein CASNYRDRGQPQHF.

The chain joins TRBV11-2 to TRBJ1-2, with D maybe TRBD1 (5 bases). CDR3 length: 15 amino acids. V shed 0 bases and J shed 1 base, with 9 bases lying between them. Germline CDR1 is SGHAT and CDR2 is FQNNGV. CDR3 nucleotides: TGTGCCAGCAGCTTAGACCAGGGAGGTAACTATGGCTACACCTTC. Its translation: CASSLDQGGNYGYTF.

As regards this clone: The junction departs from germline at one end; a sequencing error may be responsible. The V and J genes are TRBV7-2 and TRBJ2-5, with D uncertain. Germline CDR1 reads SGHTA; CDR2 reads FQGNSA. This CDR3 contains 15 residues. The chain's CDR3 is CASSLEKPSQEAQYF. The CDR3 bases are TGTGCCAGCAGCTTAGAAAAACCCAGCCAAGAGGCCCAGTACTTC.

V gene TRBV18 combines with J gene TRBJ2-7, with a weak D call TRBD1 (6 bases). V gave up 3 bases and J gave up 0 bases, with 18 bases separating them. This CDR3 contains 17 residues. CDR1 KGHSH and CDR2 LQKENI come from the germline V gene. The CDR3 DNA reads TGTGCCAGCTCACCCCGAAGTTCGGGACACCTCTCCTACGAGCAGTACTTC. It specifies CASSPRSSGHLSYEQYF.

CDR3 sequence: CASRPGGVETQAFF. For the CDR3, the DNA is TGTGCCAGCAGACCCGGGGGGGTCGAGACACAAGCTTTCTTT. The V gene is TRBV7-3, the J gene TRBJ1-1, with a possible D match to TRBD1 (5 bases). CDR1 and CDR2 from the germline V gene are SGHTA and FQGTGA. The CDR3 consists of 14 residues. V lost 6 bases and J 9 bases, leaving 20 bases between the germline ends.

This rearrangement joins TRBV5-1 to TRBJ2-1, with D possibly matching TRBD2 (5 bases). Per the germline V gene, CDR1 is SGHRS and CDR2 is YFSETQ. Trimming stripped 3 bases from V and 0 bases from J, with 13 bases between. The CDR3 spans 16 residues. CDR3 sequence reads: CASSYSTGSSYNEQFF. The CDR3 bases are TGCGCCAGCAGCTATTCGACTGGGAGCTCCTACAATGAGCAGTTCTTC.

The chain links TRBV7-6 to TRBJ1-1, with D possibly matching TRBD1 (6 bases). The CDR3 length is 15 residues. Germline CDR1 is SGHVS and CDR2 is FNYEAQ. Trimming stripped 1 base from V and 5 bases from J, with 14 bases between. DNA of the CDR3: TGTGCCAGCAGCTTAGATTCACAGGGCCCTACTGAAGCTTTCTTT. Amino acid sequence: CASSLDSQGPTEAFF.

The rearrangement links TRBV14 to TRBJ2-5; perhaps TRBD1 as D (6 bases). The CDR3 has 17 amino acids. Germline values: CDR1 SGHDN, CDR2 FVKESK. The V end was cut by 0 bases, the J end by 0 bases, with 14 bases between. Here the CDR3 DNA reads TGTGCCAGCAGCCAAGAAGCCGGGACATTCTACCAAGAGACCCAGTACTTC. Residues: CASSQEAGTFYQETQYF.

The J gene is TRBJ2-3, the V gene TRBV5-8; 9 nucleotides line up with TRBD2. The CDR3 runs 16 residues. The germline V gene has CDR1 SGHTS and CDR2 YDEGEE. V dropped 4 bases and J dropped 4; count of bases not matched to a gene: 10. CDR3 loop: CASSPRGGAHSDTQYF. For the CDR3, the DNA is TGTGCCAGCAGCCCGCGCGGGGGGGCTCACTCAGATACGCAGTATTTT.

The rearrangement joins TRBV5-1 to TRBJ2-1; D perhaps matches TRBD2 (6 bases). Per germline, CDR1 SGHRS and CDR2 YFSETQ. The CDR3 contains 16 residues. V dropped 4 bases and J dropped 4 bases, with 18 bases sitting between them. The CDR3 spells CASSVVGGTGYNEQFF. In nucleotides, the CDR3 is TGCGCCAGCAGCGTGGTCGGGGGAACGGGGTACAATGAGCAGTTCTTC.

The chain employs TRBV7-9 and TRBJ2-7; D call uncertain. Between the trimmed V and J ends, which lost 0 bases and 0 bases, there was a span of 9 bases. CDR3 size: 15 residues. The germline V gene encodes CDR1 SEHNR and CDR2 FQNEAQ (reference sequence). This CDR3 reads CASSLALSVSYEQYF. CDR3 coding DNA: TGTGCCAGCAGCTTAGCGCTGTCGGTCTCCTACGAGCAGTACTTC.

The rearrangement joins TRBV4-1 to TRBJ1-2; 9 positions match TRBD1. Trimming took 5 bases from V and 1 from J; bases not matched to a gene: 5. CDR3 size: 15 residues. Germline V gene sequence: CDR1 MGHRA, CDR2 YSYEKL. The CDR3 DNA is TGCGCCAGCAGCGTCCCGGGACAGGGTAACTATGGCTACACCTTC. Protein product: CASSVPGQGNYGYTF.

The V and J genes are TRBV5-5 and TRBJ2-7, with 11 positions matching TRBD1. Looked up from germline, CDR1 is SGHKS and CDR2 is YYEKEE (reference sequence). Trimming removed 5 bases from V and 5 bases from J; junction bases left unmatched: 6. The CDR3 loop spans 14 amino acids. DNA of the CDR3: TGTGCCAGCAGGAGGACAGGGGGCGGAAACGAGCAGTACTTC. Protein sequence: CASRRTGGGNEQYF.

The V and J genes are TRBV6-5 and TRBJ1-2; D not resolved. Looked up from germline, CDR1 is MNHEY and CDR2 is SVGAGI. V was shortened by 0 bases and J by 2 bases, with 10 bases between the two germline ends. The CDR3 is made up of 15 amino acids. CDR3 region: CASSYSISGNYGYTF. The DNA of the CDR3 is TGTGCCAGCAGTTACTCGATCTCGGGAAACTATGGCTACACCTTC.

The chain carries TRBV30 and TRBJ2-7; 7 bases are shared with TRBD2. The CDR3 has 14 amino acids. In germline, CDR1 is GTSNPN, CDR2 SVGIG (reference sequence). The trim removed 0 bases at V and 0 bases at J, leaving 2 bases unmatched. CDR3 loop: CAWSVKRGSYEQYF. For the CDR3, the DNA is TGTGCCTGGAGTGTAAAGCGGGGCTCCTACGAGCAGTACTTC.

The chain has TRBV18 and TRBJ1-6; D unclear. This CDR3 spans 12 amino acids. Trimming cost V 6 bases and J 10 bases, with 10 bases left between them. Germline loops: CDR1 KGHSH, CDR2 LQKENI. Here the CDR3 DNA reads TGTGCCAGCTCTCTTGAGGGATCACCCCTCCACTTT. Its translation is CASSLEGSPLHF.

The chain carries TRBV6-1 and TRBJ2-5; TRBD2 aligns across 12 bases. The germline V gene encodes CDR1 MNHNS and CDR2 SASEGT. The V gene end was trimmed by 4 bases and the J gene end by 1 base; junction bases not matched to a gene: 4. The CDR3 has 16 amino acids. CDR3 nucleotide sequence: TGTGCCAGCAGTGGCCGACTAGCGGGGGTCCAAGAGACCCAGTACTTC. Translation gives CASSGRLAGVQETQYF.